This entry lists 30 T cell receptor beta chains sequenced from one sample in a study of blood T cell repertoires in COVID-19. The assay was immunoSEQ multiplex PCR, and TCRdb's table has in-frame clones only and misses some. In the table there are about 110,000 clones, 70% to 90% of which are singletons. Sequenced input: peripheral blood. These receptors originate from a woman between 45 and 65 years old with active or convalescent COVID-19.

The V call is TRBV4-3, the J call TRBJ1-6; D is perhaps TRBD1 (6 bases). Germline V gene data show CDR1 as LGHNA and CDR2 as YSLEER. Trimming cost V 5 bases and J 6 bases, with 14 bases left between them. The CDR3 runs to 15 residues. CDR3 region: CASSDRPGGNSPLHF. CDR3 DNA: TGCGCCAGCAGCGACAGGCCGGGGGGTAATTCACCCCTCCACTTT.

The chain links TRBV19 to TRBJ2-5; 7 bases map to TRBD1. The CDR3 has 15 amino acids. V lost 5 bases and J lost 4; bases outside the gene matches: 10. CDR1 is LNHDA and CDR2 is SQIVND in the germline V gene (reference sequence). The CDR3 loop reads CASSPGQLRIETQYF. DNA for the CDR3: TGTGCCAGTAGTCCGGGACAGCTCAGGATAGAGACCCAGTACTTC.

This rearrangement joins TRBV11-2 to TRBJ1-2; D possibly corresponds to TRBD1 (6 bases). The CDR3 totals 13 residues. Per germline, CDR1 SGHAT and CDR2 FQNNGV. Trimming shortened V by 0 bases and J by 7 bases, and 9 bases separated the two germline ends. Written as DNA, the CDR3 is TGTGCCAGCAGCTTAGACAGGGGTTTTGGCTACACCTTC. It codes for CASSLDRGFGYTF.

This chain links TRBV6-5 with TRBJ2-3, with 8 nucleotides matching TRBD2. Germline CDR1 reads MNHEY; CDR2 reads SVGAGI. With V trimmed by 6 bases and J by 4 bases, 9 bases remained unmatched. The CDR3 has 15 amino acids. In nucleotides, the CDR3 is TGTGCCAGCAGCCCCTCCCCAGCGGGGGCAGATACGCAGTATTTT. It yields the protein CASSPSPAGADTQYF.

The chain employs TRBV7-9 and TRBJ2-7; 7 bases align to TRBD2. CDR3 length: 13 residues. The V gene end was trimmed by 10 bases and the J gene end by 6 bases; junction bases not matched to a gene: 12. Germline CDR1 SEHNR, CDR2 FQNEAQ (reference sequence). DNA of the CDR3: TGTGCCACCAAAGCGGGAAATGATTTCGAGCAGTACTTC. It translates to CATKAGNDFEQYF.

This chain links TRBV2 with TRBJ2-1; tentatively, D is TRBD2 (5 bases). Germline V gene sequence: CDR1 SNHLY, CDR2 FYNNEI. Trimming stripped 8 bases from V and 1 base from J, with 15 bases between. The CDR3 sequence is 15 residues long. The CDR3 loop reads CASVMDRGSYNEQFF. CDR3 nucleotides: TGTGCCAGCGTTATGGACCGGGGATCCTACAATGAGCAGTTCTTC.

The chain carries TRBV11-3 and TRBJ1-3; D gene uncertain. The CDR3 length is 15 residues. CDR1 and CDR2 from the germline V gene are SGHNT and YENEEA. V shed 4 bases and J shed 1 base, with 11 bases lying between them. CDR3 residues: CASSSGRDSGNTIYF. In DNA form, the CDR3 reads TGTGCCAGCAGCTCCGGACGGGATTCTGGAAACACCATATATTTT.

V and J are TRBV5-5 and TRBJ2-2, with D perhaps TRBD2 (5 bases). V lost 4 bases to trimming and J lost 6 bases, with 16 bases between them. CDR1 and CDR2 from the germline V gene are SGHKS and YYEKEE (reference sequence). The CDR3 has 15 residues. CDR3 bases: TGTGCCAGCAGCGATGCTCGGTCGGGATCCGGGGAGCTGTTTTTT. This translates into CASSDARSGSGELFF.

This sequence joins TRBV27 and TRBJ1-2; 8 nucleotides line up with TRBD1. Trimming took 1 base from V and 6 from J; bases not matched to a gene: 4. Germline lookup yields CDR1 MNHEY and CDR2 SMNVEV (reference sequence). This CDR3 region has 14 residues. As DNA, the CDR3 is TGTGCCAGCAGTTTATACAGGGGGACGGATGGCTACACCTTC. Translation: CASSLYRGTDGYTF.

V is TRBV5-6 and J is TRBJ1-1, with 8 bases lining up with TRBD1. The germline CDR1 and CDR2 sequences are SGHDT and YYEEEE. After removal of 0 bases from V and 7 bases from J, the junction contained 5 bases not matched to a gene. The CDR3 contains 14 residues. CDR3 residues: CASSLGDTGGEAFF. CDR3 nucleotides: TGTGCCAGCAGCTTGGGGGATACAGGGGGTGAAGCTTTCTTT.

CDR3 coding DNA: TGTGCCAGCAGCTTGGTCGGGATCTTTGAGCAGTTCTTC. Translating gives CASSLVGIFEQFF. V is TRBV5-8 and J is TRBJ2-1; D is possibly TRBD2 (5 bases). Trimming pared 0 bases from V and 9 bases from J, leaving 10 bases between. The CDR3 extends over 13 amino acids. CDR1 SGHTS and CDR2 YDEGEE come from the germline V gene.

This clone was seen a single time. The chain carries TRBV11-3 and TRBJ2-5; 12 bases line up with TRBD2. The V gene's germline CDR1 is SGHNT and CDR2 YENEEA. The CDR3 has 14 residues. V lost 4 bases to trimming and J lost 7 bases; unmatched junction nucleotides: 4. The CDR3 here is CASSSASGRGTQYF. In DNA form, the CDR3 reads TGTGCCAGCAGCTCGGCTAGCGGGAGGGGGACCCAGTACTTC. Looking up the rest from reference TRBV11-3 and TRBJ2-5 gives the full variable domain: EAGVVQSPRYKIIEKKQPVAFWCNPISGHNTLYWYLQNLGQGPELLIRYENEEAVDDSQLPKDRFSAERLKGVDSTLKIQPAELGDSAVYLCASSSASGRGTQYFGPGTRLLVL.

V gene TRBV19 combines with J gene TRBJ2-7; TRBD1 matches 7 bases. The length of the CDR3 is 15 residues. V was pared by 5 bases and J by 3 bases, with 10 bases of the junction left unmatched. Per germline, CDR1 LNHDA and CDR2 SQIVND (reference sequence). CDR3: CASSLQGEGIYEQYF. In nucleotides, the CDR3 is TGTGCCAGTAGTCTCCAGGGGGAAGGTATCTACGAGCAGTACTTC.

This chain connects TRBV7-2 to TRBJ1-1, with a tentative D call TRBD1 (6 bases). Per germline, CDR1 SGHTA and CDR2 FQGNSA. The CDR3 has 13 amino acids. Deletions cut 5 bases from V and 12 bases from J, with 19 bases between. CDR3 protein: CASSPLARGLPFF. In nucleotides, the CDR3 is TGTGCCAGCAGCCCGTTGGCGAGGGGGTTACCTTTCTTT.

The chain has TRBV9 and TRBJ2-7, with 10 bases aligning to TRBD1. The CDR3 loop spans 16 amino acids. Germline-derived CDR1 and CDR2 are SGDLS and YYNGEE. The V segment lost 0 bases and the J segment 3 bases; nucleotides outside the gene matches: 6. The CDR3 nucleotides read TGTGCCAGCAGCGTAGAGGGGACAGGGGATTTCTACGAGCAGTACTTC. Protein product: CASSVEGTGDFYEQYF.

The CDR3 here is CASSARLAGAISGELFF. The CDR3 nucleotides are TGTGCCAGCAGTGCGCGACTAGCGGGAGCGATATCCGGGGAGCTGTTTTTT. The rearrangement uses TRBV6-1 and TRBJ2-2, with TRBD2 identical over 12 bases. Germline CDR1 MNHNS, CDR2 SASEGT. V shed 4 bases, J shed 6 bases, and the junction held 9 bases outside the gene matches. This CDR3 spans 17 amino acids.

The table lists this clone with a few counts. The gene calls are TRBV5-8 and TRBJ1-5; D perhaps matches TRBD1 (5 bases). Germline CDR1 and CDR2: SGHTS and YDEGEE. CDR3 length: 15 amino acids. V dropped 0 bases and J dropped 2 bases, with 9 bases sitting between them. CDR3 in amino acids: CASSLGQYGNQPQHF. CDR3 DNA: TGTGCCAGCAGCTTGGGACAGTATGGCAATCAGCCCCAGCATTTT.

Only one count was recorded for this clone. V is TRBV10-3 and J is TRBJ1-6; 7 bases match TRBD1. The junction had 8 bases not matched to a gene; V was cut back by 3 bases and J by 0 bases. The CDR3 totals 18 residues. Germline CDR1 ENHRY, CDR2 SYGVKD. CDR3 nucleotides: TGTGCCATCAGTGACGGTCAGGGGGGAAGCTCCTATAATTCACCCCTCCACTTT. Protein: CAISDGQGGSSYNSPLHF.

This clone was observed a single time. The rearrangement links TRBV4-2 to TRBJ1-4, with 7 bases identical to TRBD1. Germline CDR1 is LGHNA and CDR2 is YNFKEQ. J was trimmed by 2 bases and V by 5 bases; bases with no gene match: 8. The CDR3 runs 16 residues. The CDR3 sequence: CASSATGVGTNEKLFF. The CDR3 nucleotides read TGTGCCAGCAGCGCCACAGGGGTTGGCACTAATGAAAAACTGTTTTTT.

The rearrangement joins TRBV27 to TRBJ1-4; 7 positions agree with TRBD1. The CDR3 extends over 14 amino acids. V lost 5 bases, J lost 8 bases, and 8 bases stayed unmatched. Germline V gene data show CDR1 as MNHEY and CDR2 as SMNVEV (reference sequence). CDR3: CASSPGQAGEKLFF. The CDR3, as DNA: TGTGCCAGCAGTCCCGGACAGGCTGGCGAAAAACTGTTTTTT.

This clone occurred a few times. The rearrangement uses TRBV6-5 and TRBJ1-2; 11 bases align to TRBD1. Germline trimming cut 6 bases from V and 4 bases from J; bases unmatched to any gene: 7. The germline V gene has CDR1 MNHEY and CDR2 SVGAGI. The CDR3 spans 15 residues. The CDR3 DNA sequence: TGTGCCAGCAGGGAGGGACAGGGGGGCCGCTATGGCTACACCTTC. This sequence encodes CASREGQGGRYGYTF.

The CDR3 DNA follows: TGTGCCAGCAGCGTAGGCCCCGGTGGCGGCTCTGAAAAACTGTTTTTT. It codes for CASSVGPGGGSEKLFF. The V call is TRBV9, the J call TRBJ1-4, with D hard to call. This CDR3 has 16 residues. V dropped 0 bases and J dropped 7 bases, with 16 bases sitting between them. Germline CDR1 is SGDLS and CDR2 is YYNGEE.

The chain uses TRBV9 and TRBJ2-1, with D possibly matching TRBD1 (6 bases). CDR3 size: 17 residues. The V and J ends lost 3 bases and 4 bases respectively, with 20 bases between them. Germline CDR1 SGDLS, CDR2 YYNGEE. The CDR3 DNA sequence: TGTGCCAGCAGCGGTCTGGGGGCCCCCGGGTTTTACAATGAGCAGTTCTTC. Translated: CASSGLGAPGFYNEQFF.

This rearrangement joins TRBV11-3 to TRBJ2-1, with 9 bases identical to TRBD1. Losses at the gene ends were 0 bases for V and 6 bases for J; bases not matched to a gene: 6. Germline V gene data show CDR1 as SGHNT and CDR2 as YENEEA. The CDR3 totals 16 residues. CDR3 coding DNA: TGTGCCAGCAGCTTAGATCTAGGACAGGGGTCCAATGAGCAGTTCTTC. This gives the protein CASSLDLGQGSNEQFF.

V gene TRBV7-9 combines with J gene TRBJ2-7; 9 bases are shared with TRBD1. Germline CDR1 and CDR2: SEHNR and FQNEAQ (reference sequence). This CDR3 is 14 amino acids long. V was clipped by 5 bases and J by 7 bases; unmatched bases: 9. CDR3 coding DNA: TGTGCCAGCAGCCCCGGGACAGGGTCAGGAGAGCAGTACTTC. It is translated as CASSPGTGSGEQYF.

CDR3 loop: CASSQDLHAPPYNEQFF. The CDR3 coding sequence is TGCGCCAGCAGCCAAGATCTCCATGCGCCCCCCTACAATGAGCAGTTCTTC. V usage is TRBV4-3 and J usage is TRBJ2-1; D ambiguous. Germline V gene lookup returns CDR1 LGHNA and CDR2 YSLEER. This CDR3 contains 17 residues. The V end lost 0 bases, the J end lost 2 bases, and 14 bases lay between the germline ends.

J is TRBJ2-2 and V is TRBV5-1; D unresolved. The CDR3 consists of 14 residues. Germline-derived CDR1 and CDR2 are SGHRS and YFSETQ. Trimming stripped 6 bases from V and 1 base from J, with 10 bases between. The CDR3, as DNA: TGCGCCAGCACATTGACTTTGAACACCGGGGAGCTGTTTTTT. This translates into CASTLTLNTGELFF.

This clone was counted a few times. CDR3 residues: CASSTFPLKYF. In nucleotides, the CDR3 is TGTGCCAGTAGTACGTTCCCCCTAAAGTACTTC. The gene calls are TRBV19 and TRBJ2-7; no reliable D call. The CDR3 contains 11 residues. V lost 4 bases, J lost 11 bases, and 12 bases lay in between. Germline V lookup: CDR1 LNHDA, CDR2 SQIVND (reference sequence).

This clone appeared a few times. J is TRBJ2-3 and V is TRBV5-4; 11 nucleotides line up with TRBD1. Looked up from germline, CDR1 is SGHNT and CDR2 is YYREEE (reference sequence). After removal of 4 bases from V and 5 bases from J, the junction contained 3 bases not matched to a gene. The length of the CDR3 is 14 residues. Written as DNA, the CDR3 is TGTGCCAGCAGCCCCGGGACAGGGGGAGATACGCAGTATTTT. This sequence encodes CASSPGTGGDTQYF.

The chain recombines TRBV4-3 with TRBJ1-2; D remains unclear. V was trimmed by 0 bases and J by 7 bases, leaving 15 bases between them. This CDR3 is built from 15 residues. The germline CDR1 and CDR2 sequences are LGHNA and YSLEER. The CDR3 spells CASSQDPGLTAGYTF. CDR3 nucleotide sequence: TGCGCCAGCAGCCAAGATCCAGGACTAACGGCTGGCTACACCTTC.